Listed below are T cell receptor beta chains from one sample, sequenced in a study of T cell responses to AZD1222 COVID-19 vaccine. Here immunoSEQ multiplex PCR was the method, and the copy in TCRdb shows in-frame clones only, minus some. The table has about 200,000 clones, 85% to 95% seen once. Sequences were derived from peripheral blood, sampled 28 days after the second dose of the MenACWY control vaccine. The receptors originated from an adult who received the MenACWY meningococcal vaccine as a control. The CDR3 runs from the conserved cysteine through the conserved F or W. The D gene is left open where the match is weak. The size of a clone is reported for some rows only, either as once, few or many, or as a class for expanded clones.

TGTGCCAGCAGCTTAGCGACAGGGCCGAACACCGGGGAGCTGTTTTTT | CASSLATGPNTGELFF | TRBV11-3 | . | TRBJ2-2 | TRBD1
TGTGCCAGCAGCTTAGCAACTCTAGCGGGAGCAACAGATACGCAGTATTTT | CASSLATLAGATDTQYF | TRBV7-8 | . | TRBJ2-3 | TRBD2
TGCGCCAGCAGCCCCGGCACAGTCGATGAGCAGTTCTTC | CASSPGTVDEQFF | TRBV5-1 | . | TRBJ2-1 | .
TGTGCCAGCAGTGGGAACTCTGGGGCCAACGTCCTGACTTTC | CASSGNSGANVLTF | TRBV25-1 | once | TRBJ2-6 | .
TGTGCCAGCAGCCGCGCCGGGACAGTTTTGAACACTGAAGCTTTCTTT | CASSRAGTVLNTEAFF | TRBV7-9 | . | TRBJ1-1 | TRBD1
TGTGCCAGCAGCGGAACCGGGACTAGCGGCAATGAGCAGTTCTTC | CASSGTGTSGNEQFF | TRBV9 | . | TRBJ2-1 | TRBD2
TGTGCCACCAGTGATCCCTTTGAGGCAGCCCAGCATTTT | CATSDPFEAAQHF | TRBV24-1 | once | TRBJ1-5 | .
TGTGCCACCCTTCCCGGGACTAGCGGGAGCAATGAGCAGTTCTTC | CATLPGTSGSNEQFF | TRBV6-5 | . | TRBJ2-1 | TRBD2
TGTGCCACCACCCCCCGGGCTTTTGGGGGCACAGATACGCAGTATTTT | CATTPRAFGGTDTQYF | TRBV10-3 | . | TRBJ2-3 | .
TGTGCCAGCAGCTCGGGTTGGGACCCGAGCACAGATACGCAGTATTTT | CASSSGWDPSTDTQYF | TRBV5-4 | . | TRBJ2-3 | .
TGTGCCAGCTCTCGGGAGCCTCTTCAGCCCCAGCATTTT | CASSREPLQPQHF | TRBV28 | . | TRBJ1-5 | .
TGTGCCAGCAGCTTATTCGGGCAGGGGAGCTCATCTAATCAGTTCTTC | CASSLFGQGSSSNQFF | TRBV11-1 | . | TRBJ2-1 | .
TGTGCCAGCAGCCCTCGTATAGGGGGCTACACTGAAGCTTTCTTT | CASSPRIGGYTEAFF | TRBV7-2 | once | TRBJ1-1 | TRBD1
TGTGCCAGCAGAGCACAGGGGCAGGGCTATGGCTACACCTTC | CASRAQGQGYGYTF | TRBV28 | . | TRBJ1-2 | TRBD1
TGTGCCAGCAGCCCAACTCCCCTGCAGGGGGCTGGAAACACCATATATTTT | CASSPTPLQGAGNTIYF | TRBV9 | . | TRBJ1-3 | TRBD1
TGTGCCAGCAGCTGGGACAGGCGGGACTCACCCCTCCACTTT | CASSWDRRDSPLHF | TRBV11-1 | . | TRBJ1-6 | TRBD1
TGTGCCGCAGGACAGACTTCCTACAATGAGCAGTTCTTC | CAAGQTSYNEQFF | TRBV7-2 | . | TRBJ2-1 | .
TGTGCCAGCTCACCTTCCGGCTACTCCTACGAGCAGTACTTC | CASSPSGYSYEQYF | TRBV18 | . | TRBJ2-7 | .
TGTGCCACCAGTGACTCCTCGGACAGGGCCGAAGCTTTCTTT | CATSDSSDRAEAFF | TRBV24-1 | . | TRBJ1-1 | TRBD1
TGTGCCAGCAGCCCAACATGGGGACACTACAATCGAAAACTGTTTTTT | CASSPTWGHYNRKLFF | TRBV7-9 | . | TRBJ1-4 | .
TGTGCCAGCAGTTCTAGCGGGAGGGCCGGGGAGCTGTTTTTT | CASSSSGRAGELFF | TRBV28 | . | TRBJ2-2 | TRBD2
TGTGCCAGTAACCAAAACGGACTAGCGGGAGGACGGAACATTCAGTACTTC | CASNQNGLAGGRNIQYF | TRBV19 | . | TRBJ2-4 | TRBD2
TGTGCCACCAGTGACGCAGGGAGTCGGCGGAATGAGCAGTTCTTC | CATSDAGSRRNEQFF | TRBV24-1 | . | TRBJ2-1 | .
TGTGCCAGCAGTCCCGAAGCGTTTCTATTGAGAGGCTACACCTTC | CASSPEAFLLRGYTF | TRBV27 | . | TRBJ1-2 | .
TGTGCCAGCAGCGTAGATTGGGGTAGGGAGACCCAGTACTTC | CASSVDWGRETQYF | TRBV9 | . | TRBJ2-5 | .
TGTGCCAGTAGTATAGGGTGGGACAGGGGCGGCGAAAAACTGTTTTTT | CASSIGWDRGGEKLFF | TRBV19 | . | TRBJ1-4 | TRBD1
TGTGCCAGCAGCCCGCCCATCGGGGAGGCTAATGAAAAACTGTTTTTT | CASSPPIGEANEKLFF | TRBV7-9 | . | TRBJ1-4 | .
TGTGCCAGCAGAGTGCAGTGGGAAAACTATGGCTACACCTTC | CASRVQWENYGYTF | TRBV2 | . | TRBJ1-2 | .
TGTGCCAGCAGCCAAGATGCAGCGGGAGTTCGAGAGCAGTTCTTC | CASSQDAAGVREQFF | TRBV3-1/TRBV3-2 | . | TRBJ2-1 | TRBD2
TGTGCCAGCAGCTTATCTGCGAACACTGAAGCTTTCTTT | CASSLSANTEAFF | TRBV11-3 | . | TRBJ1-1 | .
TGTGCCAGCACGGGAGGGTTTTTGCAGCCCCAGCATTTT | CASTGGFLQPQHF | TRBV28 | . | TRBJ1-5 | .
TGTGCCAGCAATCGCGGGACTCTTTCCGGGGAGCTGTTTTTT | CASNRGTLSGELFF | TRBV7-2 | . | TRBJ2-2 | .
TGTGCCAGCAAGTTAGGAGGGGATTACGAGCAGTACTTC | CASKLGGDYEQYF | TRBV28 | few | TRBJ2-7 | .
TGTGCCAGCAGTTCCCCCGGACAGCACCAAGAGACCCAGTACTTC | CASSSPGQHQETQYF | TRBV28 | once | TRBJ2-5 | .
TGTGCCAGTAGTATAGAAGGGGCGTACACTGAAGCTTTCTTT | CASSIEGAYTEAFF | TRBV19 | . | TRBJ1-1 | .
TGTGCCAGTACCCCCAGCAGGGGCCCCCCCTACGAGCAGTACTTC | CASTPSRGPPYEQYF | TRBV19 | . | TRBJ2-7 | .
TGTGCTAGTGGTTTTGAGATAAGATACGAGCAGTACTTC | CASGFEIRYEQYF | TRBV12-5 | . | TRBJ2-7 | .
TGTGCCAGTAGGAAGACAGGGGGCACAGAGACCCAGTACTTC | CASRKTGGTETQYF | TRBV19 | few | TRBJ2-5 | TRBD1
TGTGCCAGCAGCCAAGTTTTGGTAGGGGGTCCCCCTCTAACCGATAGCAATCAGCCCCAGCATTTT | CASSQVLVGGPPLTDSNQPQHF | TRBV3-1/TRBV3-2 | . | TRBJ1-5 | .
TGTGCCAGTAGTAGCCATGGAACTAGAAGACTCAATGGGCCCCGCGAGCAGTACTTC | CASSSHGTRRLNGPREQYF | TRBV19 | once | TRBJ2-7 | .
TGTGCCAGCGCCCTAGGGTCGGGCACTGAAGCTTTCTTT | CASALGSGTEAFF | TRBV12-3/TRBV12-4 | . | TRBJ1-1 | .
TGTGCCATCAGTGACGAAAGGGTTAATGGCTACACCTTC | CAISDERVNGYTF | TRBV10-3 | . | TRBJ1-2 | .
TGTGCCAGCACCGTATCCCGGACATACCAAGAGACCCAGTACTTC | CASTVSRTYQETQYF | TRBV11-2 | . | TRBJ2-5 | .
TGTGCCAGCAGCCCTCGGGGGACTAGCGGTCACAATGAGCAGTTCTTC | CASSPRGTSGHNEQFF | TRBV5-6 | . | TRBJ2-1 | TRBD2
TGTGCCAGCAGCTTAGCGGGGACAGGGGGCGCGGATGAAAAACTGTTTTTT | CASSLAGTGGADEKLFF | TRBV7-9 | once | TRBJ1-4 | TRBD1
TGTGCCAGCAGCTTCGGGTTTCCCGGGGAGCTGTTTTTT | CASSFGFPGELFF | TRBV11-3 | . | TRBJ2-2 | .